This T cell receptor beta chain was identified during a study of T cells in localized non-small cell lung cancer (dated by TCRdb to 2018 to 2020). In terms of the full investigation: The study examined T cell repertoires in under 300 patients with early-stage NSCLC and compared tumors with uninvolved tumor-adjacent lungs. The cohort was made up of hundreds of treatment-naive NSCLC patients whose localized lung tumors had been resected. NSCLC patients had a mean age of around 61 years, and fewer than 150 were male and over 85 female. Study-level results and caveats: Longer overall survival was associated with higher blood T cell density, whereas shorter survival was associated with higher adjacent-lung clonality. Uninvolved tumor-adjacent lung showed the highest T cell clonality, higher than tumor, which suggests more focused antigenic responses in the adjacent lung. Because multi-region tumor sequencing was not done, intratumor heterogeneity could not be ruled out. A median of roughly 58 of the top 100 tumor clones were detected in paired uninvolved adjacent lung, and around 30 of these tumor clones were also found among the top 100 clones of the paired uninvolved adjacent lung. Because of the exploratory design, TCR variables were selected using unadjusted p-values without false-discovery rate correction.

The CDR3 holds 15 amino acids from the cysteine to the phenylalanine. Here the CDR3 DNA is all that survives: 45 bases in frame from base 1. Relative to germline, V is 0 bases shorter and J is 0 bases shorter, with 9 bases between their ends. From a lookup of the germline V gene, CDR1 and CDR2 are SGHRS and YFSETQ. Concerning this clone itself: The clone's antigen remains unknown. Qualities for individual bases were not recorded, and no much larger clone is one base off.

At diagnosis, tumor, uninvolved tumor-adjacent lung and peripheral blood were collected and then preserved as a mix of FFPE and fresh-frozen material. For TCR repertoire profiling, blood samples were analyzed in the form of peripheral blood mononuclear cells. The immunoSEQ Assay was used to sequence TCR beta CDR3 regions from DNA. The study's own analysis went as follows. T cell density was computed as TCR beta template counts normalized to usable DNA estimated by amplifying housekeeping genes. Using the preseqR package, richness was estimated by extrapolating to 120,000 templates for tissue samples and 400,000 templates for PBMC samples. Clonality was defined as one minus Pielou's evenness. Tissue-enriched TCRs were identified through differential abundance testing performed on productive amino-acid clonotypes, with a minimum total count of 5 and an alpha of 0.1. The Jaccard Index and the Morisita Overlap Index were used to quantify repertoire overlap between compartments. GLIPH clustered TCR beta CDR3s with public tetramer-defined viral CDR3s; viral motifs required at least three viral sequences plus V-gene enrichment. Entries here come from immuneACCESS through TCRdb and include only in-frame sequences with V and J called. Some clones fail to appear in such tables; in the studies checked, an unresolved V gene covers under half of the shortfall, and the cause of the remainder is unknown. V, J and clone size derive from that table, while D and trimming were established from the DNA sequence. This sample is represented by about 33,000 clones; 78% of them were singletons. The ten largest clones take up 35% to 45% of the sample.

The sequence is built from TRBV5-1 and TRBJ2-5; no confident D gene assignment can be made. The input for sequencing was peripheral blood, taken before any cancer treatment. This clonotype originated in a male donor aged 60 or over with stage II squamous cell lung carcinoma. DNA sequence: TGCGCCAGCAGCTTGGGTCAAGCCAACCAAGAGACCCAGTACTTC. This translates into CASSLGQANQETQYF.